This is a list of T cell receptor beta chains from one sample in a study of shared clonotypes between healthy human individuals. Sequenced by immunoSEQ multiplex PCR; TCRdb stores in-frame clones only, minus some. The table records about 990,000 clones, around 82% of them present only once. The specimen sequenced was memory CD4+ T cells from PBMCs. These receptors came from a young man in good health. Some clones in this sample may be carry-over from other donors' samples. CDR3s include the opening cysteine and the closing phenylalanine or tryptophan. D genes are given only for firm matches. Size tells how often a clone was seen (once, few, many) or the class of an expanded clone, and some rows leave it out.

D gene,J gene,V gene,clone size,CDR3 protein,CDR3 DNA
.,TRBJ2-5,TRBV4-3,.,CASSPEGRAGETQYF,TGCGCCAGCAGCCCAGAGGGCAGGGCAGGGGAGACCCAGTACTTC
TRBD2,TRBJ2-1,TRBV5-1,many,CASSLALAGSNNEQFF,TGCGCCAGCAGCTTGGCGCTAGCGGGATCAAACAATGAGCAGTTCTTC
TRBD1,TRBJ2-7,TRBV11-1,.,CASSFGTGQGSSYEQYF,TGTGCCAGCAGCTTCGGGACAGGGCAAGGGAGCTCCTACGAGCAGTACTTC
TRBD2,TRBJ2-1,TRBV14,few,CASSHLGLAENNEQFF,TGTGCCAGCAGCCATTTGGGACTAGCGGAAAACAATGAGCAGTTCTTC
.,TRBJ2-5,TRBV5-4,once,CASSQDPGTQYF,TGTGCCAGCAGCCAAGATCCAGGGACCCAGTACTTC
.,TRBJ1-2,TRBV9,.,CASSVRPSGGPNYGYTF,TGTGCCAGCAGCGTAAGGCCTTCGGGGGGTCCTAACTATGGCTACACCTTC
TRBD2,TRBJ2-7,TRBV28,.,CASSFLGGLYEQYF,TGTGCCAGCAGTTTCTTGGGGGGGTTGTACGAGCAGTACTTC
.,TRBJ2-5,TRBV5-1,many,CASSGGKETQYF,TGCGCCAGCAGCGGCGGAAAAGAGACCCAGTACTTC
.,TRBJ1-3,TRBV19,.,CASSIGVVGSLGNTIYF,TGTGCCAGTAGTATAGGGGTAGTTGGGTCACTTGGAAACACCATATATTTT
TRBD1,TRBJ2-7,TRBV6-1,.,CASSVEQGAYEQYF,TGTGCCAGCAGTGTCGAACAGGGGGCGTACGAGCAGTACTTC
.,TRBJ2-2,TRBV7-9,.,CASSPIEGVGTGELFF,TGTGCCAGCAGCCCCATCGAGGGTGTGGGCACCGGGGAGCTGTTTTTT
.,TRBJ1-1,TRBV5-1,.,CASSLGQMNTEAFF,TGCGCCAGCAGCTTGGGCCAGATGAACACTGAAGCTTTCTTT
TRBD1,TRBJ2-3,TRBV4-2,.,CASSPYSGGDTDTQYF,TGTGCCAGCAGCCCCTACTCAGGGGGCGATACAGATACGCAGTATTTT